The 2 T cell receptor beta chains listed next were all sequenced from one sample in a study of blood T cell repertoires in COVID-19. The repertoire was sequenced with immunoSEQ multiplex PCR; TCRdb's copy has only in-frame clones and lacks some. Of 100,000 or so clones listed, over 80% are singletons. The sequenced material came from peripheral blood. Receptor source: a woman in her 50s in a cohort sampled during active COVID-19.

The V and J genes are TRBV19 and TRBJ1-5, with D possibly matching TRBD1 (5 bases). CDR1 is LNHDA, CDR2 SQIVND, per germline (reference sequence). Trimming stripped 10 bases from V and 0 bases from J, with 13 bases between. The CDR3 has 14 residues. CDR3 amino acids: CAISRGGSNQPQHF. CDR3 sequence (DNA): TGTGCCATTTCCCGGGGGGGTAGCAATCAGCCCCAGCATTTT.

CDR3 residues: CASSSGTPHQPQHF. The CDR3 DNA reads TGTGCCAGTAGCTCCGGGACACCCCATCAGCCCCAGCATTTT. The V call is TRBV19, the J call TRBJ1-5; possible D gene TRBD1, 6 bases. V gave up 6 bases and J gave up 5 bases, with 14 bases separating them. Germline loops: CDR1 LNHDA, CDR2 SQIVND (reference sequence). This CDR3 spans 14 amino acids.